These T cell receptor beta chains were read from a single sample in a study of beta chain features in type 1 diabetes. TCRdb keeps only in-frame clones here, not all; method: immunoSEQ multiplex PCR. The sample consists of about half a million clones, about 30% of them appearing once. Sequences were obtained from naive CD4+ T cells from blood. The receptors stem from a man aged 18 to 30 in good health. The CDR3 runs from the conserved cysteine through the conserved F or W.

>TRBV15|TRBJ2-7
CATSKRISGTGFEQYF
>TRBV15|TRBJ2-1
CATTNGTRVEQFF
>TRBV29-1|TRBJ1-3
CSVANRGAGNTIYF
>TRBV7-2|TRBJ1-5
CASSLVPGNQPQHF
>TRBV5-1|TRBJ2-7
CASSTTAGVFYEQYF
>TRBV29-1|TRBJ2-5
CSVEASGETQYF
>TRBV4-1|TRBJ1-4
CASSHGRGTNEKLFF
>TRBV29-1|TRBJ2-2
CSAHFPFSGELFF
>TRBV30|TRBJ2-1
CAWSVRPIQFF
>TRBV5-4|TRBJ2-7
CASSSGTAYEQYF
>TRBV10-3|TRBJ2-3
CAINPGLAGSTDTQYF
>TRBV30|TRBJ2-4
CAWSLRGLAKNIQYF
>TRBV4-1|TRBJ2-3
CASRKTGRDTQYF
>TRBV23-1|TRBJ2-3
CASSLPRTSGSGGSTDTQYF
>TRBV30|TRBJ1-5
CAWGFGSQPQHF
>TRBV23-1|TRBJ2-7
CASSPIVGGDGRIAYEQYF
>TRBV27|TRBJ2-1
CASSLFTGPQFF
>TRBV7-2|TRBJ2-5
CASSPRLIGGQETQYF
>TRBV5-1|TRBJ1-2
CASTTGTEFYGYTF
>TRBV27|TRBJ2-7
CASSLNYLGDEQYF
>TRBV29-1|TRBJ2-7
CSVDKRDYEQYF
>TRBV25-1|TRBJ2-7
CASSEAGGAIYEQYF
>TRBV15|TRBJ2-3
CATSRSPAGSGDTQYF
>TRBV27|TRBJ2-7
CASRDSGATYEQYF
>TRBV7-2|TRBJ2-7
CASSLLGRGYEQYF
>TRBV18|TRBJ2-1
CASSPVVTYNEQFF
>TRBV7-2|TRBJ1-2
CASSWDRVRYGYTF
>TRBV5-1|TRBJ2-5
CASSLPGLETQYF
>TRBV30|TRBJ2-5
CAWSVGEETQYF
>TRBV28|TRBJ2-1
CASSSPGLAPRDEQFF
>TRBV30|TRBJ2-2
CAWGTIHTGELFF
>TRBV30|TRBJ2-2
CAWTRGVQANTGELFF
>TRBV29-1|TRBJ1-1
CSVVNTEAFF
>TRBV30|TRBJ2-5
CAWSRGTGQETQYF
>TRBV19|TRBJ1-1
CASSLTGGEAFF
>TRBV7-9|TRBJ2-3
CASSRSGGRTDTQYF
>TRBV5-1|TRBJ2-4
CASSWGDKLAKNIQYF
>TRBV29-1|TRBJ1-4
CSFYRGEKLFF
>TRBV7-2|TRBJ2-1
CASSLGGLGWNEQFF
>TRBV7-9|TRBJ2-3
CASSSAGSPDTQYF